Listed here is a single T cell receptor (beta chain). Sequenced by immunoSEQ multiplex PCR; TCRdb stores in-frame clones only, minus some. This table holds 60,000 to 65,000 clones, roughly nine tenths found once. The data belong to a study of OX40 agonist ivuxolimab in advanced cancers. Patients with a history of autoimmune disease or on systemic immunosuppression were excluded. Trimming cost V 3 bases and J 9 bases, with 6 bases left between them. Germline assignment: CDR1 SGHTA and CDR2 FQGNSA. CDR3 length equals 12 residues. This TCR was recovered from an adult with an advanced solid tumor such as melanoma, head and neck, liver or kidney cancer. The sequencing used CD4+ or CD8+ T cells sorted from blood, collected in a trial of the OX40 agonist ivuxolimab. The rearrangement joins TRBV7-2 to TRBJ1-6; the D is unclear. The CDR3 region is CASSFNGSPLHF. CDR3 DNA sequence: TGTGCCAGCAGCTTTAATGGTTCACCCCTCCACTTT.